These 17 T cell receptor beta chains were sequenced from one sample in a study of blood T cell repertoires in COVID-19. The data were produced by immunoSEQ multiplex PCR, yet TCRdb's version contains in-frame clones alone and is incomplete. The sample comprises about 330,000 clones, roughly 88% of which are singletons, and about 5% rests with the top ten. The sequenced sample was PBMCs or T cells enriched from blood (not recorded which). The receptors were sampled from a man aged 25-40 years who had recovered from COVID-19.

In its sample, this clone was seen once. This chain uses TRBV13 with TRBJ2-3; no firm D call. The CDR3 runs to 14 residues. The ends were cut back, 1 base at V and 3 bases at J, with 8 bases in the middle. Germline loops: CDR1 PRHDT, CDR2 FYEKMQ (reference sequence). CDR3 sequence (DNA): TGTGCCAGCAGCTTAGTCGGCGGAACAGATACGCAGTATTTT. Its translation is CASSLVGGTDTQYF.

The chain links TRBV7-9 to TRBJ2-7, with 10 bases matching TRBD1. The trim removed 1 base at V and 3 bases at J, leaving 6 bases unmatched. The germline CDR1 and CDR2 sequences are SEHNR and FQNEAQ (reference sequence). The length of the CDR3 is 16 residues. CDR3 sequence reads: CASSLGTGTGDYEQYF. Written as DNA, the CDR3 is TGTGCCAGCAGCTTAGGGACCGGGACAGGGGACTACGAGCAGTACTTC.

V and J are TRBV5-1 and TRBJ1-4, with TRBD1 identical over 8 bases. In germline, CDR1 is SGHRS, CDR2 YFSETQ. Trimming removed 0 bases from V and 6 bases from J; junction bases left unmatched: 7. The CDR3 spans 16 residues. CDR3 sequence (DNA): TGCGCCAGCAGCTTGGGGGGGACAGGCTCCGATGAAAAACTGTTTTTT. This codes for CASSLGGTGSDEKLFF.

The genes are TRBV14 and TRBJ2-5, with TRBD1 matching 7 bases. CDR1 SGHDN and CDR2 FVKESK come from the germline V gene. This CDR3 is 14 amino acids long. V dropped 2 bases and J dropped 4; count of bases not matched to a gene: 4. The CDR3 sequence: CASSQHRGGETQYF. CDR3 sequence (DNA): TGTGCCAGCAGCCAACACAGGGGTGGAGAGACCCAGTACTTC.

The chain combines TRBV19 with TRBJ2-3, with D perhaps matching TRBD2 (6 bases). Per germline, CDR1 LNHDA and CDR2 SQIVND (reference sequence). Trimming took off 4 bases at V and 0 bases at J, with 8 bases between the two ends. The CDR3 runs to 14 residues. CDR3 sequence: CASSSGKSTDTQYF. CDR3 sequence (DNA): TGTGCCAGTAGTAGCGGGAAGAGCACAGATACGCAGTATTTT.

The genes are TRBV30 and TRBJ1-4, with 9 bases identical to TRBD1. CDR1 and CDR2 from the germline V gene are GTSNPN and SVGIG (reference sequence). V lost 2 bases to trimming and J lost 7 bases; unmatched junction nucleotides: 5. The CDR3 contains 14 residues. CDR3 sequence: CAWSKQGAREKLFF. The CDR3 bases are TGTGCCTGGAGTAAACAGGGGGCTCGTGAAAAACTGTTTTTT.

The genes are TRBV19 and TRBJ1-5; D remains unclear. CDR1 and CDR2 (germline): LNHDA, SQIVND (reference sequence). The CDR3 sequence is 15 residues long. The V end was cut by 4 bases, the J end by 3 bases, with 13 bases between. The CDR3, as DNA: TGTGCCAGTAGTACATACCGGGATAACAATCAGCCCCAGCATTTT. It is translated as CASSTYRDNNQPQHF.

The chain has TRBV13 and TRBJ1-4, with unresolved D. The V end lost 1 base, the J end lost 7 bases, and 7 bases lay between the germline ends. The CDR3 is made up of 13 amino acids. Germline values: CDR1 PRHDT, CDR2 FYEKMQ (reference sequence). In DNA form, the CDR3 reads TGTGCCAGCAGCTTAGTAAGCGGTGAAAAACTGTTTTTT. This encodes CASSLVSGEKLFF.

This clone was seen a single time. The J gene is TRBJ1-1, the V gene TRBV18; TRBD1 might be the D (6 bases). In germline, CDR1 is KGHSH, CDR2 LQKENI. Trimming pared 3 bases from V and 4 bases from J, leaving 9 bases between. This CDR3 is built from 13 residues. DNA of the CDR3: TGTGCCAGCTCACCGTCACAGGGCACTGAAGCTTTCTTT. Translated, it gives CASSPSQGTEAFF.

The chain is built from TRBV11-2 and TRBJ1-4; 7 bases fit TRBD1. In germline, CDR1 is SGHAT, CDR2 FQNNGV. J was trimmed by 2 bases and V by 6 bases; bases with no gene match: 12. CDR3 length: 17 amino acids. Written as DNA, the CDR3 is TGTGCCAGCAGACAAGACAGGGTGGGAACGACTAATGAAAAACTGTTTTTT. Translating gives CASRQDRVGTTNEKLFF. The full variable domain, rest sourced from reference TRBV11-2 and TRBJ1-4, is EAGVAQSPRYKIIEKRQSVAFWCNPISGHATLYWYQQILGQGPKLLIQFQNNGVVDDSQLPKDRFSAERLKGVDSTLKIQPAKLEDSAVYLCASRQDRVGTTNEKLFFGSGTQLSVL.

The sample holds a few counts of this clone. CDR3: CASSLRPDSYNEQFF. CDR3 sequence (DNA): TGTGCCAGCAGCCTCCGCCCAGACTCCTACAATGAGCAGTTCTTC. The chain employs TRBV9 and TRBJ2-1; D remains unclear. Germline CDR1 is SGDLS and CDR2 is YYNGEE. V lost 4 bases to trimming and J lost 0 bases, with 11 bases between them. The CDR3 spans 15 residues. The entire variable domain, with the rest obtained from reference TRBV9 and TRBJ2-1, is as follows: DSGVTQTPKHLITATGQRVTLRCSPRSGDLSVYWYQQSLDQGLQFLIQYYNGEERAKGNILERFSAQQFPDLHSELNLSSLELGDSALYFCASSLRPDSYNEQFFGPGTRLTVL.

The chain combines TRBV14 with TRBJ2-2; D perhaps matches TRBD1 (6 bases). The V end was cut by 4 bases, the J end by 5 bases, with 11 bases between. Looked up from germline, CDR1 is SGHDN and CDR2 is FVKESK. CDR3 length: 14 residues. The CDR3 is CASSPTGFTGELFF. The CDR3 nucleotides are TGTGCCAGCAGCCCCACAGGGTTTACCGGGGAGCTGTTTTTT.

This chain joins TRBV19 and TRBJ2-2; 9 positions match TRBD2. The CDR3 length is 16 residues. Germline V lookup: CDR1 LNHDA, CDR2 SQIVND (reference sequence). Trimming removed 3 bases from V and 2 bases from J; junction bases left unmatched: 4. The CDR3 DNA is TGTGCCAGTAGTATCCGACTAGCGGAAAACACCGGGGAGCTGTTTTTT. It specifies CASSIRLAENTGELFF.

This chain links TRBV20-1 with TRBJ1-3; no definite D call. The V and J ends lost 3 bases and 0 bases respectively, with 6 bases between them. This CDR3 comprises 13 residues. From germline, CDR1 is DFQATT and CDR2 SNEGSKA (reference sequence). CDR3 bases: TGCAGTGCTAGTACCTACTCTGGAAACACCATATATTTT. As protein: CSASTYSGNTIYF.

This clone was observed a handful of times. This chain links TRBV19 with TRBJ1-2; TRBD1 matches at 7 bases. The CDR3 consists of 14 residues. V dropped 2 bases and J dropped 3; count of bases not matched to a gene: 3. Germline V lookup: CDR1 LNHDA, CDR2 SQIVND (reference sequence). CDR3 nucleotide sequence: TGTGCCAGTAGTATAACCGGACAGGACTATGGCTACACCTTC. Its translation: CASSITGQDYGYTF.

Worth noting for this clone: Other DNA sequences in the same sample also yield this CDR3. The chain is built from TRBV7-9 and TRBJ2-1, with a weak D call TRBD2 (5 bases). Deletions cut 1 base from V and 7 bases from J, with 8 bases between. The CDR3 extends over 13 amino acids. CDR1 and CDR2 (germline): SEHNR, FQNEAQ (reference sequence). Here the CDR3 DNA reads TGTGCCAGCAGCTTAGGCGGGCCTAATGAGCAGTTCTTC. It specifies CASSLGGPNEQFF.

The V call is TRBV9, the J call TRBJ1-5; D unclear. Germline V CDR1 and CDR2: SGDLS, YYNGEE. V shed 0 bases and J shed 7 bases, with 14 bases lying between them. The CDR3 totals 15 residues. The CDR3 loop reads CASSVGGLSGQPQHF. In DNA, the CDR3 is TGTGCCAGCAGCGTAGGAGGGTTATCAGGCCAGCCCCAGCATTTT. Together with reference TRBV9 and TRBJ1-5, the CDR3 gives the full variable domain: DSGVTQTPKHLITATGQRVTLRCSPRSGDLSVYWYQQSLDQGLQFLIQYYNGEERAKGNILERFSAQQFPDLHSELNLSSLELGDSALYFCASSVGGLSGQPQHFGDGTRLSIL.